This T cell receptor (beta chain) was found in a study of siplizumab effects on memory and regulatory T cells. Every sample had roughly 93,000 of its TCR templates assayed. Only in-frame clones appear in the TCRdb table, and some are missing; sequencing was by immunoSEQ multiplex PCR. The sample gives more than 95,000 clones, more than 85% of which show up once; approximately 0.67% is in the top ten. Looked up from germline, CDR1 is SEHNR and CDR2 is FQNEAQ (reference sequence). Trimming took off 0 bases at V and 7 bases at J, with 13 bases between the two ends. This CDR3 spans 16 amino acids. As regards this clone: The antigen remains undetermined.

Whole-study findings and limits: No functional test confirmed suppression by proliferating siplizumab-culture Tregs. Unstimulated naive T cells seemed to show more diversity than memory cells did, and they also seemed to be among the major contributors to the alloresponse.

Sequencing used Tregs sorted from blood. This TCR was sampled from a human donor in good health. This rearrangement joins TRBV7-9 to TRBJ1-6; TRBD1 is a possible D gene (5 bases). The DNA of the CDR3 is TGTGCCAGCAGCTTAGCGCAGGCAGGGTCAAATTCACCCCTCCACTTT. Amino acids: CASSLAQAGSNSPLHF.